These 17 T cell receptor beta chains were all obtained from the same sample, sequenced in a study of blood T cell repertoires in COVID-19. The assay was immunoSEQ multiplex PCR, and TCRdb's table has in-frame clones only and misses some. The sample consists of approximately 300,000 clones, roughly 87% of them appearing once. Sequencing was performed on peripheral blood. These receptors originate from a man between 18 and 29 years old with active or convalescent COVID-19.

The chain is built from TRBV5-1 and TRBJ2-2; 7 bases agree with TRBD1. The CDR3 extends over 17 amino acids. CDR1 is SGHRS, CDR2 YFSETQ, per germline. J lost 1 base, V lost 1 base, and 7 bases had no gene match. CDR3 in DNA: TGCGCCAGCAGCTTGTTTGAAGGGACAGTGAACACCGGGGAGCTGTTTTTT. It codes for CASSLFEGTVNTGELFF.

The chain is built from TRBV28 and TRBJ1-6; 7 nucleotides align to TRBD1. Germline V CDR1 and CDR2: MDHEN, SYDVKM. This CDR3 contains 15 residues. V shed 6 bases, J shed 9 bases, and the junction held 11 bases outside the gene matches. The CDR3 DNA sequence: TGTGCCAGCAGGAGGGGGCAGAAGGGGGCTTCACCCCTCCACTTT. Amino acids: CASRRGQKGASPLHF.

J is TRBJ2-7 and V is TRBV6-1; D perhaps matches TRBD2 (5 bases). V shed 3 bases and J shed 4 bases, with 16 bases lying between them. This CDR3 has 15 residues. Germline CDR1 MNHNS, CDR2 SASEGT. CDR3 nucleotides: TGTGCCAGCAGTGATGCCTTTTGGACGGGGTACGAGCAGTACTTC. Residues: CASSDAFWTGYEQYF.

V usage is TRBV27 and J usage is TRBJ2-5; TRBD2 aligns across 9 bases. V shed 2 bases and J 3 bases; nucleotides not matched to a gene: 4. Germline V gives CDR1 MNHEY, CDR2 SMNVEV (reference sequence). This CDR3 comprises 15 residues. CDR3: CASSLAGGPKETQYF. The CDR3 DNA reads as TGTGCCAGCAGTTTAGCGGGAGGGCCGAAAGAGACCCAGTACTTC.

The chain employs TRBV6-5 and TRBJ2-7, with D maybe TRBD1 (6 bases). CDR1 and CDR2 (germline): MNHEY, SVGAGI. This CDR3 spans 14 amino acids. The V and J ends lost 6 bases and 2 bases respectively, with 14 bases between them. CDR3 protein: CASRRDNRAYEQYF. CDR3 DNA: TGTGCCAGCAGACGGGACAACCGGGCCTACGAGCAGTACTTC.

A few counts support this clone. The V call is TRBV6-2 or TRBV6-3, the J call TRBJ2-3, with D maybe TRBD1 (6 bases). V was clipped by 2 bases and J by 4 bases, with 19 bases between them. The germline CDR1 and CDR2 sequences are MNHEY and SVGEGT. The CDR3 covers 17 residues. CDR3 nucleotide sequence: TGTGCCAGCAGTTACCCGGCGCACAGGGAGAGAGCAGATACGCAGTATTTT. Its translation: CASSYPAHRERADTQYF.

The rearrangement uses TRBV5-1 and TRBJ1-1; possibly TRBD1 for D (5 bases). CDR1 and CDR2 (germline): SGHRS, YFSETQ. The CDR3 covers 13 residues. Trimming removed 7 bases at V and 0 bases at J, with 10 bases between. CDR3 in amino acids: CASGGSLNTEAFF. CDR3 bases: TGCGCCAGCGGGGGGAGTTTGAACACTGAAGCTTTCTTT.

V and J are TRBV12-3 or TRBV12-4 and TRBJ1-1, with D unclear. The V end lost 0 bases, the J end lost 5 bases, and 7 bases lay between the germline ends. This CDR3 has 13 amino acids. CDR3 sequence reads: CASSLAPGTEAFF. CDR3 nucleotides: TGTGCCAGCAGTTTAGCTCCGGGAACTGAAGCTTTCTTT.

The gene calls are TRBV5-1 and TRBJ1-2; D unclear. Trimming removed 0 bases from V and 6 bases from J, with 12 bases in between. The CDR3 is 14 amino acids. CDR1 and CDR2 (germline): SGHRS, YFSETQ. In DNA, the CDR3 is TGCGCCAGCAGCTTGGACATACTAGGGAATGGCTACACCTTC. This codes for CASSLDILGNGYTF.

The V gene is TRBV11-2, the J gene TRBJ1-5, with D hard to call. This CDR3 contains 13 residues. Trimming shortened V by 4 bases and J by 9 bases, and 13 bases separated the two germline ends. Germline V lookup: CDR1 SGHAT, CDR2 FQNNGV. As DNA, the CDR3 is TGTGCCAGCAGCTCGATTGACTTAGGGCCCCAGCATTTT. It yields the protein CASSSIDLGPQHF.

The chain employs TRBV7-3 and TRBJ2-5; D perhaps matches TRBD1 (5 bases). Trimming pared 5 bases from V and 5 bases from J, leaving 15 bases between. This CDR3 has 14 amino acids. Germline V lookup: CDR1 SGHTA, CDR2 FQGTGA. Here the CDR3 reads CASSQSAGIETQYF. DNA for the CDR3: TGTGCCAGCAGCCAATCTGCAGGGATTGAGACCCAGTACTTC.

The CDR3 spells CASSLGGQQSSYEQYF. The DNA of the CDR3 is TGTGCCAGCAGCTTAGGTGGACAGCAGAGCTCCTACGAGCAGTACTTC. The gene calls are TRBV7-9 and TRBJ2-7; possible D gene TRBD1, 6 bases. The CDR3 loop spans 16 amino acids. Trimming cost V 1 base and J 0 bases, with 13 bases left between them. Germline lookup yields CDR1 SEHNR and CDR2 FQNEAQ (reference sequence).

The genes are TRBV10-1 and TRBJ2-1; no reliable D call. CDR1 is WNHNN and CDR2 is SYGVQD in the germline V gene (reference sequence). Trimming removed 6 bases at V and 5 bases at J, with 5 bases between. This CDR3 has 11 residues. The chain's CDR3 is CASSRNNEQFF. In DNA form, the CDR3 reads TGCGCCAGCAGCAGAAACAATGAGCAGTTCTTC.

This rearrangement joins TRBV10-3 to TRBJ1-1; weak D call: TRBD1 (5 bases). CDR3 length: 11 amino acids. Looked up from germline, CDR1 is ENHRY and CDR2 is SYGVKD. V was pared by 8 bases and J by 7 bases, with 11 bases between. The CDR3 spells CAIGGGIEAFF. The CDR3 coding sequence is TGTGCCATCGGGGGGGGTATTGAAGCTTTCTTT.

The V and J genes are TRBV3-1 (or the pseudogene TRBV3-2) and TRBJ2-1; D unresolved. The length of the CDR3 is 13 residues. Germline CDR1 is LGHDT and CDR2 is YNNKEL (reference sequence). Trimming left V 0 bases short and J 4 bases short, with 4 bases between. The CDR3 reads CASSQERYNEQFF. The CDR3 DNA reads TGTGCCAGCAGCCAAGAGAGATACAATGAGCAGTTCTTC.

This clone was recorded a few times. The rearrangement links TRBV11-2 to TRBJ2-3; 7 bases line up with TRBD1. V lost 5 bases, J lost 2 bases, and 4 bases stayed unmatched. The CDR3 spans 14 residues. From germline, CDR1 is SGHAT and CDR2 FQNNGV. Written as DNA, the CDR3 is TGTGCCAGCAGCCAGGGGGATCCCACAGATACGCAGTATTTT. Amino acids: CASSQGDPTDTQYF.

The V and J genes are TRBV9 and TRBJ2-3; 10 bases map to TRBD2. V lost 4 bases, J lost 1 base, and 3 bases stayed unmatched. Germline V gene lookup returns CDR1 SGDLS and CDR2 YYNGEE. This CDR3 region has 15 residues. CDR3 sequence reads: CASSPGTSGTDTQYF. The CDR3 nucleotides read TGTGCCAGCAGCCCCGGGACTAGCGGCACAGATACGCAGTATTTT. Based on the CDR3 plus reference TRBV9 and TRBJ2-3, the full variable domain is DSGVTQTPKHLITATGQRVTLRCSPRSGDLSVYWYQQSLDQGLQFLIQYYNGEERAKGNILERFSAQQFPDLHSELNLSSLELGDSALYFCASSPGTSGTDTQYFGPGTRLTVL.